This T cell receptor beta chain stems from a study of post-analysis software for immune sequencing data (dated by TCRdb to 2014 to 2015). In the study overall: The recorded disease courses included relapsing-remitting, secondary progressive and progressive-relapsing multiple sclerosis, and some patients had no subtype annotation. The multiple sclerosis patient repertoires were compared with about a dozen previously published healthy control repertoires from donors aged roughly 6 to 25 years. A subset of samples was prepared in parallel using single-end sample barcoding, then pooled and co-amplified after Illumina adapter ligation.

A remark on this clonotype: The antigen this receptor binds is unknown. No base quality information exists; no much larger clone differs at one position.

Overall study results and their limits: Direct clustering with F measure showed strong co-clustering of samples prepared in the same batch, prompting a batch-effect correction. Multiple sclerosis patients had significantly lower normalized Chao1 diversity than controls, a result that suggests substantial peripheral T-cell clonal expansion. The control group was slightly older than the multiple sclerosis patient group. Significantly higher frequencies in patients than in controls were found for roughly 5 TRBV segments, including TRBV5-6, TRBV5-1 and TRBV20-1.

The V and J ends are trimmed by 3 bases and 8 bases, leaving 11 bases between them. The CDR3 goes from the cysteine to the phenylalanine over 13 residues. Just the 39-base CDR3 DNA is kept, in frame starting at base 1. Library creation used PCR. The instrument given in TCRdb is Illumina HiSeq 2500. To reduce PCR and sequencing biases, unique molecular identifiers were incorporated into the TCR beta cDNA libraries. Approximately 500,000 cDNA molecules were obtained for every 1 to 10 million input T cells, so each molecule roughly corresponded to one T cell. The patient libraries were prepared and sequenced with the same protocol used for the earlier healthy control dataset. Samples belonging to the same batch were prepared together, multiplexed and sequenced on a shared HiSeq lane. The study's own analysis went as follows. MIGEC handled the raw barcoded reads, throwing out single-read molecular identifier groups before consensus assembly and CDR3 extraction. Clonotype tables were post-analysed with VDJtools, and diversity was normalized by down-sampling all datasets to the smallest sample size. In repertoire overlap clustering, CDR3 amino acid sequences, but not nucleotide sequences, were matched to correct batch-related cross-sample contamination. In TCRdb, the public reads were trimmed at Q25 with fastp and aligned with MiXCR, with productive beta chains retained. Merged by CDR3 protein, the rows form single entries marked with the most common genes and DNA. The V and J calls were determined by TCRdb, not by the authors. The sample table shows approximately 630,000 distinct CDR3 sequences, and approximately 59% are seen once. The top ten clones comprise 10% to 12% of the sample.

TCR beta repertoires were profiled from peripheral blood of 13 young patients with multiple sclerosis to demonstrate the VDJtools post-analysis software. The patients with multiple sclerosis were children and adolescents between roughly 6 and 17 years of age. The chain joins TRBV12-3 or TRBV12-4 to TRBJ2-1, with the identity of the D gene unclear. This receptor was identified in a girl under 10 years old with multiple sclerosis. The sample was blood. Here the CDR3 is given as CASSFIAIYEQFF. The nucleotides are TGTGCCAGCAGTTTTATAGCTATCTATGAGCAGTTCTTC.